Each of the 2 T cell receptor beta chains below was sequenced from the same sample in a study of blood T cell repertoires in COVID-19. Here immunoSEQ multiplex PCR was the method, and the copy in TCRdb shows in-frame clones only, minus some. Among around 45,000 clones listed, 75% to 95% were seen once. Material for sequencing was peripheral blood. The receptors here all came from a man between 65 and 85 years old with active COVID-19.

The chain has TRBV19 and TRBJ2-2, with D possibly being TRBD1 (5 bases). This CDR3 has 13 residues. V gave up 3 bases and J gave up 6 bases, with 8 bases separating them. Germline V CDR1 and CDR2: LNHDA, SQIVND (reference sequence). The CDR3 sequence: CASSISRAGELFF. The CDR3 region has the DNA TGTGCCAGTAGTATCAGCAGGGCCGGGGAGCTGTTTTTT.

This clone was seen a single time. The chain recombines TRBV5-1 with TRBJ1-4; 9 bases are a match to TRBD1. The CDR3 length is 16 residues. Germline CDR1 reads SGHRS; CDR2 reads YFSETQ. V shed 0 bases and J 5 bases; nucleotides not matched to a gene: 5. For the CDR3, the DNA is TGCGCCAGCAGCTTGGGCGGGACAGGGATAAATGAAAAACTGTTTTTT. This sequence encodes CASSLGGTGINEKLFF.